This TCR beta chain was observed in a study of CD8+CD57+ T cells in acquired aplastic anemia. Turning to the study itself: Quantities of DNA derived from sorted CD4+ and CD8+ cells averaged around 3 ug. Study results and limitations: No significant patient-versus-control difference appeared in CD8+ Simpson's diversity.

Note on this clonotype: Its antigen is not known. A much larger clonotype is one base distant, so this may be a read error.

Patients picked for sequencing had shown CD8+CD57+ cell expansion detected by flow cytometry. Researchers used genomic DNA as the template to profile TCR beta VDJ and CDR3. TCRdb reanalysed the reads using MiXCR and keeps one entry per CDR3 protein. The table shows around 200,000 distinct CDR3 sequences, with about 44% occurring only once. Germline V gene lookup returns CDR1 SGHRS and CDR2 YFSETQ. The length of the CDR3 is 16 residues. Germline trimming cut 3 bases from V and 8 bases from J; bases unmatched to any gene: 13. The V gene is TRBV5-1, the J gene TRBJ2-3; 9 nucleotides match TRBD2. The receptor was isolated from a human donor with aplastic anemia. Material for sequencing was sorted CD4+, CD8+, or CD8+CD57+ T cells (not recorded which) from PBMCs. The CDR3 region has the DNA TGCGCCAGCAGCTCCTCCGGGACTAGCAGCGCAGCTACGCAGTATTTT. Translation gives CASSSSGTSSAATQYF.